This T cell receptor beta chain was identified in a study of beta chain features in type 1 diabetes. Overall study results and limits: Healthy donors had naive, central memory and Treg TCRB repertoires that appeared less similar than those seen among patients. People with Type 1 diabetes carried modestly yet significantly shorter TCRB CDR3s in all four CD4+ subsets. Whatever favoring of shorter templates PCR might show would apply equally to patients and controls. Insertion counts at VDJ junctions were lower in type 1 diabetes patients, who also showed more deletions there.

Expressed TCRB transcripts were sequenced because the isolated RNA had all been reverse transcribed beforehand. The repertoire was sequenced with immunoSEQ multiplex PCR; TCRdb's copy has only in-frame clones and lacks some. The sample shows under 350,000 clones, 20% to 25% of them seen only once. The CDR3 is made up of 16 amino acids. The germline V gene has CDR1 SEHNR and CDR2 FQNEAQ (reference sequence). After removal of 2 bases from V and 2 bases from J, the junction contained 1 base not matched to a gene. This clone was found a few times. The antigen is unknown. Each of the CD4+ naive, central memory, regulatory and stem cell-like memory populations was sorted via CD45RO/CCR7/CD25/CD127/CD95/CD27.

The chain combines TRBV7-9 with TRBJ2-1; 12 bases are a match to TRBD2. The material sequenced was naive CD4+ T cells from blood. The sequence came from a woman aged 30 to 39 with type 1 diabetes. This chain's CDR3 is CASSLRLAGAYNEQFF. The CDR3 region has the DNA TGTGCCAGCAGCTTAAGACTAGCGGGAGCCTACAATGAGCAGTTCTTC.